The clone carrying this T cell receptor (beta chain) is a singleton in its sample. Its antigen is unidentified. These data come from a study of breast tumors, draining lymph nodes, adjacent tissues. Study-level results: Tumor and nontumor repertoires were significantly more similar in luminal-like than in basal-like breast cancer.

Breast cancer patients provided tissue from their axillary draining lymph nodes. Germline CDR1 SGDLS, CDR2 YYNGEE. The CDR3 totals 17 residues. V lost 0 bases to trimming and J lost 0 bases, with 15 bases between them. TCRdb recomputed calls from the multiplex PCR reads with MiXCR, one row per CDR3 protein. Here the sample spans approximately 210,000 distinct CDR3 sequences, 34% being singletons. The chain carries TRBV9 and TRBJ1-2; maybe TRBD1 (5 bases). The receptor was derived from a female donor with breast cancer. Some clones in this sample may be carry-over from other donors' samples. The sequencing sample was made of axillary lymph node tissue. Written as DNA, the CDR3 is TGTGCCAGCAGCGTAGAGGGAGGGGCTGGCTCTAACTATGGCTACACCTTC. Translating it yields CASSVEGGAGSNYGYTF.